The source of this TCR beta chain is a study of cytomegalovirus exposure and HLA in healthy donors. Germline V gives CDR1 SEHNR, CDR2 FQNEAQ (reference sequence). The CDR3 length is 19 residues. V was clipped by 1 base and J by 5 bases; unmatched bases: 13. Primers included in the PCR were 60 Vbeta and 13 Jbeta primers. TCRdb's copy holds only in-frame clones and misses some; the assay was immunoSEQ multiplex PCR. The sample lists fewer than 80,000 clones; roughly 69% were seen once. This receptor was taken from a woman in her fifties or sixties in good health and CMV-seropositive. V usage is TRBV7-9 and J usage is TRBJ2-2, with 10 nucleotides matching TRBD2. The specimen sequenced was PBMCs. CDR3 DNA: TGTGCCAGCAGCTTAGGGCCAGCGGGGGGGCCGTCTACTACCGGGGAGCTGTTTTTT. It encodes CASSLGPAGGPSTTGELFF.